Following are 24 T cell receptor beta chains from one sample sequenced in a study of T cell repertoires in aging, cancer and after chemotherapy. Rearranged V-D-J TRB sequences were amplified with a mixed TRB-A/B primer pool. TCRdb re-derived calls from the multiplex PCR reads in MiXCR, one entry per CDR3 protein. Counted here are about 2,400 distinct CDR3 sequences, 28% occurring once; the ten biggest clones make up 6.5% to 9.5%. TCR beta rearrangements were amplified from peripheral blood genomic DNA. Source material: blood. The receptor set was obtained from a human donor with a solid tumor.

V is TRBV11-1 and J is TRBJ2-3; 13 nucleotides line up with TRBD2. Trimming took 3 bases from V and 1 from J; bases not matched to a gene: 13. CDR3 length equals 20 residues. Per germline, CDR1 SGHAT and CDR2 FQDESV (reference sequence). The CDR3: CASSFLIRRLAGGGTDTQYF. The CDR3 DNA sequence: TGTGCCAGCAGCTTCCTGATACGTCGACTAGCGGGAGGTGGCACAGATACGCAGTATTTT.

The chain joins TRBV6-6 to TRBJ2-2; perhaps TRBD2 as D (6 bases). V dropped 7 bases and J dropped 1 base, with 16 bases sitting between them. The CDR3 runs to 16 residues. The germline V gene encodes CDR1 MNHNY and CDR2 SVGAGI (reference sequence). This chain's CDR3 is CASNRRGGENTGELFF. The DNA of the CDR3 is TGTGCCAGCAACCGCCGAGGCGGGGAGAACACCGGGGAGCTGTTTTTT.

By sample fraction, this clonotype is medium-sized. This chain joins TRBV6-1 and TRBJ2-6; possible D gene TRBD2, 6 bases. This CDR3 spans 16 amino acids. The V end was cut by 2 bases, the J end by 4 bases, with 12 bases between. Germline V lookup: CDR1 MNHNS, CDR2 SASEGT. Here the CDR3 reads CASSERRGSGANVLTF. The CDR3 coding sequence is TGTGCCAGCAGTGAAAGGAGGGGTTCCGGGGCCAACGTCCTGACTTTC.

As DNA, the CDR3 is TGTGCCAGCGGATTGGAGACACTGAAGGTCAATGAGCAGTTCTTC. As protein: CASGLETLKVNEQFF. The rearrangement joins TRBV7-2 to TRBJ2-1, with no clear D. Trimming cost V 8 bases and J 6 bases, with 20 bases left between them. There are 15 residues in the CDR3. Looked up from germline, CDR1 is SGHTA and CDR2 is FQGNSA.

On this clonotype: A much larger clone lies a single base off, so this may be a read error. The rearrangement uses TRBV6-5 and TRBJ1-3, with a weak D call TRBD1 (6 bases). This CDR3 region has 15 residues. CDR1 and CDR2 (germline): MNHEY, SVGAGI. V lost 6 bases and J lost 7, with 19 bases in between. The CDR3 nucleotides read TGTGCCAGCAGATCCGGGACATGGGGCTTCAACACCATATATTTT. Its translation is CASRSGTWGFNTIYF.

For this clonotype: With a much larger clone just one base away, this may be a read error. The gene calls are TRBV5-6 and TRBJ2-4; D might be TRBD1 or TRBD2, each matching 5 bases. CDR1 is SGHDT, CDR2 YYEEEE, per germline. The CDR3 contains 14 residues. The CDR3 nucleotides are TGTGCCAGCGGGACCCCCGTAGCCAAAAACATTAAGTACTTC. This translates into CASGTPVAKNIKYF.

This clonotype came up a few times. The chain uses TRBV20-1 and TRBJ2-5; D remains unclear. Per germline, CDR1 DFQATT and CDR2 SNEGSKA (reference sequence). The CDR3 runs to 14 residues. V was cut by 1 base and J by 2 bases, with 11 bases left in between. The DNA for the CDR3 is TGCAGTGCTAGAGGTTTGACACAGCAAGAGACCCAGTACTTC. Translation: CSARGLTQQETQYF.

The chain has TRBV18 and TRBJ1-2; 8 positions match TRBD1. CDR1 and CDR2 from the germline V gene are KGHSH and LQKENI. The CDR3 is 16 residues long. With 6 bases clipped from V and 4 bases from J, the junction kept 13 bases outside the gene matches. CDR3 sequence (DNA): TGTGCCAGCTCCCCAACCAGGGACAGGACCTTCTATGGCTACACCTTC. This sequence encodes CASSPTRDRTFYGYTF.

A word on this clonotype: A junction end diverges from the germline sequence, so it may reflect a read error. The chain recombines TRBV7-2 with TRBJ1-2; D possibly corresponds to TRBD1 (6 bases). CDR1 SGHTA and CDR2 FQGNSA come from the germline V gene. The CDR3 extends over 11 amino acids. As DNA, the CDR3 is TGTGCCAGCAGCAAGCTCGGGGGCACCATCTTC. Its protein product is CASSKLGGTIF. The full variable domain, its missing parts supplied by reference TRBV7-2 and TRBJ1-2, is GAGVSQSPSNKVTEKGKDVELRCDPISGHTALYWYRQSLGQGLEFLIYFQGNSAPDKSGLPSDRFSAERTGGSVSTLTIQRTQQEDSAVYLCASSKLGGTIFGSGTRLTVV.

This clonotype is labeled medium-sized. The J gene is TRBJ1-1, the V gene TRBV13, with TRBD1 matching over 8 bases. Germline V gives CDR1 PRHDT, CDR2 FYEKMQ (reference sequence). The CDR3 loop spans 13 amino acids. The V and J ends lost 5 bases and 7 bases, in that order; junction bases with no gene match: 6. The CDR3, as DNA: TGTGCCAGCAGCCCCCAGGGGGCAGGTGAAGCTTTCTTT. Protein product: CASSPQGAGEAFF.

The rearrangement links TRBV18 to TRBJ1-1, with a tentative D call TRBD1 (5 bases). With 3 bases removed from V and 6 bases from J, the gap between germline ends came to 14 bases. There are 14 residues in the CDR3. Germline V gene data show CDR1 as KGHSH and CDR2 as LQKENI. Written as DNA, the CDR3 is TGTGCCAGCTCACCCGGGACCTATAACGCTGAAGCTTTCTTT. Translating it yields CASSPGTYNAEAFF.

Relative to its sample, this clonotype is medium-sized. CDR3 protein: CASSLDYYEQYF. The CDR3, as DNA: TGTGCCAGCAGTTTAGATTACTACGAGCAGTACTTC. J is TRBJ2-7 and V is TRBV27; the D is unclear. The germline V and J ends were trimmed by 2 bases and 3 bases, with 5 bases remaining between them. Per germline, CDR1 MNHEY and CDR2 SMNVEV (reference sequence). This CDR3 has 12 amino acids.

As concerns this clonotype: With a much larger clone just one base away, this may be a read error. The V call is TRBV27, the J call TRBJ2-7, with D tentatively TRBD1 (5 bases). Germline V CDR1 and CDR2: MNHEY, SMNVEV (reference sequence). Trimming shortened V by 6 bases and J by 4 bases, and 22 bases separated the two germline ends. CDR3 size: 16 residues. The CDR3 sequence: CASRLSPVQGSYEQYF. The CDR3 nucleotides read TGTGCCAGCAGATTGAGCCCGGTCCAGGGTTCGTACGAGCAGTACTTC.

This clonotype was found a few times. The chain combines TRBV5-5 with TRBJ2-5, with a possible D match to TRBD1 (6 bases). V was pared by 2 bases and J by 2 bases, with 13 bases between. The germline gives CDR1 SGHKS, CDR2 YYEKEE (reference sequence). The CDR3 contains 15 residues. CDR3 residues: CASSFQGPIQETQYF. For the CDR3, the DNA is TGTGCCAGCAGCTTTCAGGGGCCCATACAAGAGACCCAGTACTTC.

This clonotype has a handful of counts. The chain has TRBV7-9 and TRBJ1-1; D call uncertain. This CDR3 region has 13 residues. The germline gives CDR1 SEHNR, CDR2 FQNEAQ (reference sequence). V was trimmed by 3 bases and J by 0 bases, leaving 5 bases between them. The CDR3 DNA is TGTGCCAGCAGCTTCGACATGAACACTGAAGCTTTCTTT. Encoded protein: CASSFDMNTEAFF.

This clonotype has more than one count but fewer than ten. The chain employs TRBV12-3 or TRBV12-4 and TRBJ1-5; 10 positions agree with TRBD1. The trim removed 5 bases at V and 4 bases at J, leaving 2 bases unmatched. The CDR3 is 14 residues long. The CDR3 DNA follows: TGTGCCAGCAGTGAGGACAGGGGGAATCAGCCCCAGCATTTT. This codes for CASSEDRGNQPQHF.

V is TRBV27 and J is TRBJ1-2, with a weak D call TRBD1 (5 bases). The length of the CDR3 is 13 residues. Germline CDR1 and CDR2: MNHEY and SMNVEV (reference sequence). V lost 1 base, J lost 2 bases, and 5 bases lay in between. CDR3 region: CASSLWGNYGYTF. DNA of the CDR3: TGTGCCAGCAGTTTATGGGGGAACTATGGCTACACCTTC.

In its sample, this clonotype is medium-sized. The J gene is TRBJ2-5, the V gene TRBV12-3 or TRBV12-4; weak D call: TRBD2 (5 bases). The CDR3 loop spans 16 amino acids. V was cut by 3 bases and J by 5 bases, with 19 bases left in between. The CDR3 DNA reads as TGTGCCAGCAGTTTCTCTCTGAGTGGAGGTGTTGAGACCCAGTACTTC. The encoded protein is CASSFSLSGGVETQYF.

This clonotype was recorded a few times. The chain is built from TRBV7-2 and TRBJ2-7; 8 nucleotides match TRBD2. This CDR3 contains 14 residues. The germline V gene has CDR1 SGHTA and CDR2 FQGNSA. V lost 4 bases, J lost 5 bases, and 7 bases stayed unmatched. This CDR3 is CASSSGLGRNEQYF. CDR3 bases: TGTGCCAGCAGCTCGGGACTAGGGAGAAACGAGCAGTACTTC. The entire variable domain, with the rest obtained from reference TRBV7-2 and TRBJ2-7, is as follows: GAGVSQSPSNKVTEKGKDVELRCDPISGHTALYWYRQSLGQGLEFLIYFQGNSAPDKSGLPSDRFSAERTGGSVSTLTIQRTQQEDSAVYLCASSSGLGRNEQYFGPGTRLTVT.

For this clonotype: This may arise from a read error, as a much more abundant clone is one base away. The J gene is TRBJ2-5, the V gene TRBV6-5; 9 nucleotides agree with TRBD1. The CDR3 spans 15 residues. Germline V gene lookup returns CDR1 MNHEY and CDR2 SVGAGI. Trimming cost V 5 bases and J 4 bases; bases outside gene matches: 8. This CDR3 reads CASSLTGGGRETQYF. The CDR3 DNA is TGTGCCAGCAGTCTGACAGGGGGTGGGAGAGAGACCCAGTACTTC.

The table lists this clonotype with a count of one. The V call is TRBV20-1, the J call TRBJ1-5, with TRBD1 matching 10 bases. The J segment lost 7 bases and the V segment lost 5 bases, leaving 8 bases of the junction unmatched. CDR1 is DFQATT, CDR2 SNEGSKA, per germline (reference sequence). The CDR3 is 14 residues long. Here the CDR3 DNA reads TGCAGTGCTTTGGGACAGGGGAGGGACCAGCCCCAGCATTTT. Translated, it gives CSALGQGRDQPQHF.

This clonotype was observed a handful of times. This chain links TRBV5-5 with TRBJ2-5; a weak D match, TRBD2 (6 bases). CDR1 is SGHKS and CDR2 is YYEKEE in the germline V gene (reference sequence). The V end was cut by 5 bases, the J end by 4 bases, with 18 bases between. The CDR3 contains 15 residues. CDR3 in amino acids: CASSWDFRSSETQYF. In nucleotides, the CDR3 is TGTGCCAGCAGTTGGGACTTTCGGAGTTCAGAGACCCAGTACTTC.

Of note for this clonotype: Just one base apart from a much larger clone, this may be a read error. The V gene is TRBV5-5, the J gene TRBJ2-7, with D perhaps matching TRBD1 (6 bases). The germline gives CDR1 SGHKS, CDR2 YYEKEE (reference sequence). Trimming pared 4 bases from V and 0 bases from J, leaving 11 bases between. CDR3 length equals 14 residues. CDR3 sequence reads: CASSHGTHSYEQYF. The CDR3 region has the DNA TGTGCCAGCAGCCACGGGACACACTCCTACGAGCAGTACTTC. Full variable domain (missing parts from reference TRBV5-5 and TRBJ2-7): DAGVTQSPTHLIKTRGQQVTLRCSPISGHKSVSWYQQVLGQGPQFIFQYYEKEERGRGNFPDRFSARQFPNYSSELNVNALLLGDSALYLCASSHGTHSYEQYFGPGTRLTVT.

The V gene is TRBV5-1, the J gene TRBJ2-3; D is ambiguous. This CDR3 has 16 residues. The germline gives CDR1 SGHRS, CDR2 YFSETQ. With 0 bases removed from V and 4 bases from J, the gap between germline ends came to 15 bases. The CDR3 DNA follows: TGCGCCAGCAGCTTGGGTGAAGGGTTAGTGGCAGATACGCAGTATTTT. As protein: CASSLGEGLVADTQYF.